What follows are 29 T cell receptor beta chains derived from one specimen sequenced in a study of shared clonotypes between healthy human individuals. Using immunoSEQ multiplex PCR, the repertoire was profiled, and TCRdb retains in-frame clones only, with some absent. The sample consists of more than 150,000 clones, roughly 93% of them appearing once. What was sequenced was naive CD4+ T cells sorted from blood. Subset indicated: CD45RA+ positively selected. The receptors derive from a woman in her twenties or thirties in good health.

The CDR3 DNA reads as TGTGCCAGCAGTGATGGTCCGACACTGGAGCAGTTCTTC. Amino acids: CASSDGPTLEQFF. V is TRBV6-4 and J is TRBJ2-1; D gene unclear. V lost 3 bases and J 10 bases, leaving 13 bases between the germline ends. The CDR3 is 13 residues long. Germline CDR1 and CDR2: MRHNA and SNTAGT.

The rearrangement links TRBV7-3 to TRBJ2-7; D is tentatively TRBD1 or TRBD2 (6 bases each). CDR1 SGHTA and CDR2 FQGTGA come from the germline V gene. The CDR3 is 15 amino acids. The V and J ends lost 4 bases and 2 bases respectively, with 15 bases between them. The CDR3 sequence is CASSWGASNTYEQYF. The CDR3 DNA reads as TGTGCCAGCAGCTGGGGGGCTAGTAACACCTACGAGCAGTACTTC.

About this clone itself: Other DNA sequences in the same sample also yield this CDR3. V usage is TRBV5-1 and J usage is TRBJ2-5, with 7 bases matching TRBD1. The ends lost 3 bases at V and 1 base at J; junction bases unmatched: 6. The CDR3 loop spans 15 amino acids. Germline assignment: CDR1 SGHRS and CDR2 YFSETQ. CDR3 sequence (DNA): TGCGCCAGCAGCTCGACCGGGACAGCCCAAGAGACCCAGTACTTC. Translated, it gives CASSSTGTAQETQYF.

This chain connects TRBV28 to TRBJ1-2; D is uncertain. The CDR3 covers 12 residues. Germline V lookup: CDR1 MDHEN, CDR2 SYDVKM. Trimming took 5 bases from V and 3 from J, leaving 7 bases between them. CDR3 coding DNA: TGTGCCAGCAGTCAACGATACTATGGCTACACCTTC. It translates to CASSQRYYGYTF.

This clone was seen only a few times. CDR3 in amino acids: CASRTQVSSYEQYF. DNA of the CDR3: TGTGCCAGCAGGACACAGGTCAGCTCCTACGAGCAGTACTTC. This chain links TRBV28 with TRBJ2-7; D is perhaps TRBD1 (5 bases). This CDR3 is 14 amino acids long. Germline V gene sequence: CDR1 MDHEN, CDR2 SYDVKM. The germline V and J ends were trimmed by 6 bases and 0 bases, with 12 bases remaining between them.

The CDR3 sequence is CASSLDRGPYEQYF. The CDR3 region has the DNA TGTGCCAGCAGCCTGGACAGGGGCCCCTACGAGCAGTACTTC. V usage is TRBV7-8 and J usage is TRBJ2-7, with TRBD1 matching over 9 bases. Unmatched junction bases numbered 4, after V lost 5 bases and J lost 2 bases. The germline gives CDR1 SGHVS, CDR2 FQNEAQ. The CDR3 is 14 residues long.

V is TRBV6-6 and J is TRBJ2-3, with 7 nucleotides matching TRBD1. This CDR3 has 15 residues. The germline V gene has CDR1 MNHNY and CDR2 SVGAGI (reference sequence). V trimming: 2 bases; J trimming: 2 bases; junction bases outside the gene matches: 4. In DNA form, the CDR3 reads TGTGCCAGCAGTTACGCGACAGGGTCCACAGATACGCAGTATTTT. Translated, it gives CASSYATGSTDTQYF.

This clone showed up just once. The rearrangement uses TRBV15 and TRBJ1-5; 8 bases are shared with TRBD1. V trimming: 2 bases; J trimming: 6 bases; junction bases outside the gene matches: 9. Germline V lookup: CDR1 LNHNV, CDR2 YYDKDF (reference sequence). The CDR3 runs to 16 residues. The CDR3 DNA sequence: TGTGCCACCAGCAGATTCGGACAGGGTCATTTTCAGCCCCAGCATTTT. It specifies CATSRFGQGHFQPQHF.

The gene calls are TRBV5-1 and TRBJ2-5; possibly TRBD1 or TRBD2 for D (5 bases each). The J call could be wrong; TRBJ2-7 is a better fit for the DNA end. CDR3 length: 14 amino acids. Germline V gene lookup returns CDR1 SGHRS and CDR2 YFSETQ. DNA of the CDR3: TGCGCCAGCAGCTTTACCGGGGACGCCTACGAGCAGTACTTC. This encodes CASSFTGDAYEQYF.

This rearrangement joins TRBV4-2 to TRBJ1-2, with D maybe TRBD1 (6 bases). The CDR3 sequence is 17 residues long. V shed 0 bases and J shed 5 bases, with 19 bases lying between them. CDR1 is LGHNA and CDR2 is YNFKEQ in the germline V gene. The CDR3 coding sequence is TGTGCCAGCAGCCAAGAAGGGTTCTTGAGACAGGAGTATGGCTACACCTTC. It translates to CASSQEGFLRQEYGYTF.

This sequence joins TRBV4-1 and TRBJ2-5, with D unclear. This CDR3 is built from 14 residues. Germline CDR1 and CDR2: MGHRA and YSYEKL. V was shortened by 1 base and J by 1 base, with 7 bases between the two germline ends. The CDR3 spells CASSQVPLQETQYF. CDR3 bases: TGCGCCAGCAGCCAAGTTCCGCTCCAAGAGACCCAGTACTTC.

The chain employs TRBV6-1 and TRBJ2-7, with 9 positions matching TRBD1. CDR3 length equals 15 residues. Germline lookup yields CDR1 MNHNS and CDR2 SASEGT. Trimming removed 6 bases from V and 4 bases from J; junction bases left unmatched: 10. The CDR3 DNA reads as TGTGCCAGCAGCGCGTCCGGGACAGGGCGGTACGAGCAGTACTTC. This gives the protein CASSASGTGRYEQYF.

The chain joins TRBV6-1 to TRBJ2-7; the D call may be TRBD1 or TRBD2 (5 bases each). CDR3 length: 14 amino acids. V was shortened by 5 bases and J by 4 bases, with 15 bases between the two germline ends. CDR1 MNHNS and CDR2 SASEGT come from the germline V gene. Written as DNA, the CDR3 is TGTGCCAGCAGTCGGGACGGCGGGCTATACGAGCAGTACTTC. Its protein is CASSRDGGLYEQYF.

This clone was seen once. This rearrangement joins TRBV27 to TRBJ2-7, with 8 bases aligning to TRBD2. The CDR3 spans 14 residues. Trimming cost V 5 bases and J 6 bases; bases outside gene matches: 9. Germline CDR1 and CDR2: MNHEY and SMNVEV (reference sequence). The CDR3: CASSGSGIRSEQYF. In DNA, the CDR3 is TGTGCCAGCAGTGGTAGCGGGATCAGGAGCGAGCAGTACTTC.

The V gene is TRBV28, the J gene TRBJ1-1; TRBD1 matches 12 bases. J lost 4 bases, V lost 2 bases, and 17 bases had no gene match. The CDR3 is made up of 20 amino acids. CDR1 is MDHEN and CDR2 is SYDVKM in the germline V gene. CDR3 nucleotide sequence: TGTGCCAGCAGTTTAGATTTGTCGGGACAGGGGGCGCGGGGAGGCACTGAAGCTTTCTTT. It is translated as CASSLDLSGQGARGGTEAFF.

This clone was seen once. The chain recombines TRBV5-4 with TRBJ2-7; 7 bases line up with TRBD1. The CDR3 contains 15 residues. With V trimmed by 4 bases and J by 3 bases, 10 bases remained unmatched. CDR1 is SGHNT, CDR2 YYREEE, per germline (reference sequence). CDR3 DNA sequence: TGTGCCAGCAGCCCAAGACAGGGTGGAGTCTACGAGCAGTACTTC. As protein: CASSPRQGGVYEQYF.

The chain uses TRBV28 and TRBJ1-1; weak D call: TRBD1 (5 bases). This CDR3 has 13 residues. Germline V gene sequence: CDR1 MDHEN, CDR2 SYDVKM. V shed 3 bases and J shed 11 bases, with 16 bases lying between them. The CDR3 nucleotides are TGTGCCAGCAGTTTTCAGGGTCTAAGTTGGGCTTTCTTT. Its protein product is CASSFQGLSWAFF. Full variable domain (remainder filled in from reference TRBV28 and TRBJ1-1): DVKVTQSSRYLVKRTGEKVFLECVQDMDHENMFWYRQDPGLGLRLIYFSYDVKMKEKGDIPEGYSVSREKKERFSLILESASTNQTSMYLCASSFQGLSWAFFGQGTRLTVV.

This chain connects TRBV4-1 to TRBJ2-7; a possible D gene is TRBD2 (5 bases). This CDR3 is 14 amino acids long. CDR1 is MGHRA, CDR2 YSYEKL, per germline. The ends were cut back, 5 bases at V and 3 bases at J, with 14 bases in the middle. For the CDR3, the DNA is TGCGCCAGCAGCAAGTCGGAGGCTTACTACGAGCAGTACTTC. Translation: CASSKSEAYYEQYF.

This clone has a handful of counts. The chain employs TRBV5-1 and TRBJ2-7, with no clear D. The germline V and J ends were trimmed by 4 bases and 2 bases, with 16 bases remaining between them. Germline CDR1 and CDR2: SGHRS and YFSETQ. The CDR3 has 15 amino acids. For the CDR3, the DNA is TGCGCCAGCAGCCACTCGTCACTGTACCCCTACGAGCAGTACTTC. Protein sequence: CASSHSSLYPYEQYF.

This clone has only one observation. This CDR3 is CASSSGTVPMNTEAFF. The CDR3 DNA reads TGCGCCAGCAGCTCGGGGACAGTTCCGATGAACACTGAAGCTTTCTTT. This chain uses TRBV5-1 with TRBJ1-1; 7 positions agree with TRBD1. The CDR3 is made up of 16 amino acids. Germline values: CDR1 SGHRS, CDR2 YFSETQ. The V gene end was trimmed by 3 bases and the J gene end by 0 bases; junction bases not matched to a gene: 8.

J is TRBJ2-7 and V is TRBV9; 11 nucleotides align to TRBD1. Germline CDR1 is SGDLS and CDR2 is YYNGEE. The length of the CDR3 is 18 residues. Trimming at V came to 4 bases and at J to 4 bases, leaving 16 bases not matched to a gene. The CDR3: CASSKGSPGQGVEYEQYF. The CDR3 bases are TGTGCCAGCAGCAAAGGCTCCCCGGGACAGGGGGTGGAGTACGAGCAGTACTTC.

The chain has TRBV20-1 and TRBJ1-4; D is undetermined. From germline, CDR1 is DFQATT and CDR2 SNEGSKA (reference sequence). This CDR3 comprises 11 residues. Trimming left V 3 bases short and J 6 bases short, with 5 bases between. This CDR3 reads CSARFDEKLFF. CDR3 in DNA: TGCAGTGCTAGGTTTGATGAAAAACTGTTTTTT.

The rearrangement joins TRBV29-1 to TRBJ2-1, with D possibly being TRBD1 (6 bases). Germline V lookup: CDR1 SQVTM, CDR2 ANQGSEA. Trimming cost V 4 bases and J 8 bases, with 9 bases left between them. The CDR3 extends over 11 amino acids. In DNA form, the CDR3 reads TGCAGCGTTGGGGGGCGAGATGAGCAGTTCTTC. The encoded protein is CSVGGRDEQFF.

The rearrangement joins TRBV2 to TRBJ2-3; tentative D call: TRBD1 (6 bases). The CDR3 is 15 amino acids. CDR1 and CDR2 from the germline V gene are SNHLY and FYNNEI. V was pared by 11 bases and J by 0 bases, with 18 bases between. CDR3 amino acids: CAGYLRGFSTDTQYF. The CDR3 DNA is TGTGCCGGTTATTTAAGGGGGTTTAGCACAGATACGCAGTATTTT.

This chain links TRBV7-8 with TRBJ1-4; TRBD1 matches at 9 bases. This CDR3 spans 16 amino acids. V was clipped by 5 bases and J by 8 bases; unmatched bases: 12. Germline CDR1 SGHVS, CDR2 FQNEAQ. The CDR3 spells CASSRPGQGVREKLFF. The DNA for the CDR3 is TGTGCCAGCAGCCGACCGGGACAGGGAGTGAGGGAAAAACTGTTTTTT.

The V call is TRBV2, the J call TRBJ2-1, with no clear D. V lost 6 bases and J 0 bases, leaving 18 bases between the germline ends. This CDR3 is 17 amino acids long. Per the germline V gene, CDR1 is SNHLY and CDR2 is FYNNEI. For the CDR3, the DNA is TGTGCCAGCAGCCCCACCTCGCAAAAGATCTCCTACAATGAGCAGTTCTTC. This sequence encodes CASSPTSQKISYNEQFF. The full variable domain, completed using reference TRBV2 and TRBJ2-1, is EPEVTQTPSHQVTQMGQEVILRCVPISNHLYFYWYRQILGQKVEFLVSFYNNEISEKSEIFDDQFSVERPDGSNFTLKIRSTKLEDSAMYFCASSPTSQKISYNEQFFGPGTRLTVL.

Remarks on this clone: Different DNA sequences within this sample yield the same CDR3. The chain couples TRBV18 to TRBJ2-7; 12 bases map to TRBD1. Trimming removed 0 bases from V and 6 bases from J; junction bases left unmatched: 3. The V gene's germline CDR1 is KGHSH and CDR2 LQKENI. CDR3 size: 15 residues. In DNA form, the CDR3 reads TGTGCCAGCTCACCACCGGGACAGGGGGCCGGCGAGCAGTACTTC. Its translation: CASSPPGQGAGEQYF.

The chain employs TRBV6-5 and TRBJ1-2; 10 bases line up with TRBD1. V shed 0 bases and J 4 bases; nucleotides not matched to a gene: 2. The CDR3 has 15 amino acids. Germline CDR1 is MNHEY and CDR2 is SVGAGI. CDR3 loop: CASSYSTGGAYGYTF. For the CDR3, the DNA is TGTGCCAGCAGTTACTCGACAGGGGGCGCCTATGGCTACACCTTC.

This chain uses TRBV6-5 with TRBJ2-7; 13 bases fit TRBD2. There are 15 residues in the CDR3. In germline, CDR1 is MNHEY, CDR2 SVGAGI. J gave up 2 bases and V 6 bases, and 4 bases lay outside the gene matches. CDR3 DNA: TGTGCCAGCAGGGGAGGGACTAGCGGGGCCTACGAGCAGTACTTC. This gives the protein CASRGGTSGAYEQYF.